A selection of T cell receptor beta chains follows, all from one sample in a study of cytomegalovirus exposure and HLA in healthy donors. The assay was immunoSEQ multiplex PCR, and TCRdb's table has in-frame clones only and misses some. The repertoire has around 150,000 clones, around 75% of them found once; the top ten carry over 2.5%. The material sequenced was PBMCs. These receptors were collected from a middle-aged man in good health and CMV-seronegative. The CDR3 runs from the conserved cysteine through the conserved F or W. Fields, in order: clone size, D gene, V gene, J gene, CDR3 DNA, CDR3 protein. The D gene is left open where the match is weak. Part of the rows lack a size; the others show once, few, many or a class for expanded clones.

>.|TRBD1|TRBV27|TRBJ2-7
TGTGCCAGCAGTTCCGGGACAGGGCTAGCCTACGAGCAGTACTTC
CASSSGTGLAYEQYF
>once|.|TRBV5-1|TRBJ2-7
TGCGCCAGCAAGCGGCGCCGACACAGGGATACCTACGAGCAGTACTTC
CASKRRRHRDTYEQYF
>.|TRBD1|TRBV27|TRBJ1-6
TGTGCCAGCAGTTGGTCCGGGACAGGGATAGGGAATTCACCCCTCCACTTT
CASSWSGTGIGNSPLHF
>once|.|TRBV5-1|TRBJ1-1
TGCGCCAGCAGCCCCCGGGGGGCTTTAAACACTGAAGCTTTCTTT
CASSPRGALNTEAFF
>.|TRBD2|TRBV29-1|TRBJ2-3
TGCAGTTCATCTGGGGCGGGGGGAGCAGATACGCAGTATTTT
CSSSGAGGADTQYF
>few|TRBD1|TRBV27|TRBJ2-6
TGTGCCAGCAGACCTAGCCGGGACAGGGGTTCTGGGGCCAACGTCCTGACTTTC
CASRPSRDRGSGANVLTF
>.|TRBD1|TRBV5-1|TRBJ1-1
TGCGCCAGCAGCAATCGACAGGGGAGTAAGACTGAAGCTTTCTTT
CASSNRQGSKTEAFF
>few|TRBD1|TRBV6-5|TRBJ2-1
TGTGCCAGCAGTGACAGGGGGCCCTACAATGAGCAGTTCTTC
CASSDRGPYNEQFF
>.|TRBD2|TRBV10-3|TRBJ2-1
TGTGCCATCAGTCCCCCTGGTAGCGGGAGGTACAATGAGCAGTTCTTC
CAISPPGSGRYNEQFF
>.|.|TRBV27|TRBJ2-2
TGTGCCAGCAGTTCGGGACACCCGAACACCGGGGAGCTGTTTTTT
CASSSGHPNTGELFF
>.|.|TRBV7-9|TRBJ1-1
TGTGCCAGCAGCTTAGAAGGGGGGGGCACTGAAGCTTTCTTT
CASSLEGGGTEAFF
>.|.|TRBV16|TRBJ2-3
TGTGCCAGCAGCCATCGACTAGGCGCAGATACGCAGTATTTT
CASSHRLGADTQYF
>.|.|TRBV9|TRBJ2-2
TGTGCCAGCAGCGACTGGAGCACCGGGGAGCTGTTTTTT
CASSDWSTGELFF
>.|.|TRBV7-9|TRBJ2-2
TGTGCCAGCAGCTTAGCGGGGGGTTCGGCGGAGCTGTTTTTT
CASSLAGGSAELFF
>.|TRBD1|TRBV19|TRBJ2-1
TGTGCCAGTAGTCCCCGAGGGGACAGATCAGATGAGCAGTTCTTC
CASSPRGDRSDEQFF
>once|TRBD2|TRBV6-6|TRBJ2-7
TGTGCCAGCAGGCCCGACTTGGGAGGGTTCTACGAGCAGTACTTC
CASRPDLGGFYEQYF
>once|.|TRBV5-1|TRBJ2-1
TGCGCCAGCAGCTTGGTACCACTTGGCGGAGGCTACAATGAGCAGTTCTTC
CASSLVPLGGGYNEQFF
>.|.|TRBV6-1|TRBJ1-5
TGTGCCAGCAGTGAAGCGGGGGCGGGTAATCAGCCCCAGCATTTT
CASSEAGAGNQPQHF
>.|TRBD1|TRBV11-2|TRBJ1-2
TGTGCCAGCAGCCGCAGGGGGCTTGGCTATGGCTACACCTTC
CASSRRGLGYGYTF
>.|TRBD1|TRBV6-5|TRBJ2-7
TGTGCCAGCAGTTACCTCACAGGGGGCGAGCAGTACTTC
CASSYLTGGEQYF
>.|.|TRBV7-2|TRBJ2-3
TGTGCCAGCAGCCTTAACGGGCAGGGAATGGATACGCAGTATTTT
CASSLNGQGMDTQYF
>.|TRBD1|TRBV19|TRBJ1-2
TGTGCCAGTAGTATGGACAGGGGGCGGAGTGGCTACACCTTC
CASSMDRGRSGYTF
>.|.|TRBV7-2|TRBJ1-5
TGTGCCAGCAGTCCGGACTTTGGGAGCAATCAGCCCCAGCATTTT
CASSPDFGSNQPQHF
>.|.|TRBV30|TRBJ2-7
TGTGCCTGGAGTACCTCTAGCGCAAACTCCTACGAGCAGTACTTC
CAWSTSSANSYEQYF
>.|.|TRBV6-1|TRBJ2-2
TGTGCCAGCAGTGAATTGTTGCAGACCGGGGAGCTGTTTTTT
CASSELLQTGELFF
>.|.|TRBV5-1|TRBJ1-1
TGCGCCAGCAGCTCTGGCTCGGGGGATAACACTGAAGCTTTCTTT
CASSSGSGDNTEAFF
>.|.|TRBV6-5|TRBJ1-3
TGTGCCAGCAGTTGGGGGACATCTGGAAACACCATATATTTT
CASSWGTSGNTIYF
>.|.|TRBV29-1|TRBJ2-5
TGCAGCGTTGCCCCCAGGGGCAGCCAAGAGACCCAGTACTTC
CSVAPRGSQETQYF
>.|TRBD1|TRBV6-1|TRBJ1-2
TGTGCCAGCGGACAGGATGGTGGCTATGGTGGCTACACCTTC
CASGQDGGYGGYTF
>.|.|TRBV4-3|TRBJ2-3
TGCGCCAGCAGCCAACCCCTTGCAGATACGCAGTATTTT
CASSQPLADTQYF
>.|TRBD1|TRBV11-3|TRBJ2-7
TGTGCCAGCAGCGCCCACGCCACTGCCCAGGGGGTTTCCTACGAGCAGTACTTC
CASSAHATAQGVSYEQYF
>.|.|TRBV7-9|TRBJ2-7
TGTGCCAGCAGCTACTCAGACAGGAACGAGCAGTACTTC
CASSYSDRNEQYF
>.|.|TRBV10-3|TRBJ2-5
TGTGCCACCCAGAGGGCAGAATGGCAAGAGACCCAGTACTTC
CATQRAEWQETQYF
>.|TRBD1|TRBV5-3|TRBJ2-7
TGTGCCAGAAGCCTCCAAACCGGGACAGAGACCTACGAGCAGTACTTC
CARSLQTGTETYEQYF
>.|TRBD1|TRBV6-6|TRBJ1-5
TGTGCCAGCAGTTACCCGAGACAGGGGGTGGATCCCCAGCATTTT
CASSYPRQGVDPQHF
>.|.|TRBV4-3|TRBJ1-2
TGCGCCAGCAGCCATCTCCCCGCGGGGAACGGCTACACCTTC
CASSHLPAGNGYTF
>.|.|TRBV6-5|TRBJ2-5
TGTGCCGCTAGAGACAGTGAGGAGACCCAGTACTTC
CAARDSEETQYF
>.|.|TRBV14|TRBJ2-2
TGTGCCAGCAGCCAAGATTGGCAGGCCGCGAACACCGGGGAGCTGTTTTTT
CASSQDWQAANTGELFF
>few|.|TRBV7-2|TRBJ2-3
TGTGCCAGCAGCCCGGACTACCAAAGCACAGATACGCAGTATTTT
CASSPDYQSTDTQYF
>.|TRBD2|TRBV5-6|TRBJ2-5
TGTGCCAGCAGCCAACAGACTAGCGGCCGAGGGACCCAGTACTTC
CASSQQTSGRGTQYF
>.|.|TRBV1|TRBJ2-5
TGCACCAGCAGCCAAGTAGCGGGAGGGCCACTAAAGACCCAGTACTTC
CTSSQVAGGPLKTQYF
>once|TRBD1|TRBV9|TRBJ2-7
TGTGCCAGCAGCGCCGGGACAGGGCTCTACGAGCAGTACTTC
CASSAGTGLYEQYF
>.|TRBD1|TRBV23-1|TRBJ2-7
TGCGCCAGCAGTCAACCAGACAGGGGGCTGGGGGAGCAGTACTTC
CASSQPDRGLGEQYF
>.|.|TRBV27|TRBJ2-1
TGTGCCAGCAACACGGGGATTCAGGATGAGCAGTTCTTC
CASNTGIQDEQFF
>.|TRBD1|TRBV7-9|TRBJ1-2
TGTGCCAGCAGCGTGGGACAGGGGATTTTCTATGGCTACACCTTC
CASSVGQGIFYGYTF
>.|TRBD2|TRBV29-1|TRBJ2-1
TGCAGCGTTGTGCGGGGGGGCGGTCGCAATGAGCAGTTCTTC
CSVVRGGGRNEQFF
>.|.|TRBV15|TRBJ2-3
TGTGCCACCAGCAGAGATTCGGACAGCGAAAGCACAGATACGCAGTATTTT
CATSRDSDSESTDTQYF
>.|.|TRBV5-4|TRBJ2-5
TGTGCCAGCAGCTTGTTCTCCTCCGAGACCCAGTACTTC
CASSLFSSETQYF
>.|TRBD1|TRBV7-8|TRBJ1-5
TGTGCCAGCAGCTATTCAGGGGGAAATCAGCCCCAGCATTTT
CASSYSGGNQPQHF
>.|TRBD1|TRBV29-1|TRBJ1-1
TGCAGCGCCCAACGAGGACAGGGCTCCTTTGAAGCTTTCTTT
CSAQRGQGSFEAFF
>.|.|TRBV5-1|TRBJ1-1
TGCGCCAGCAGCTTGGTGGGGGGAGAAACTGAAGCTTTCTTT
CASSLVGGETEAFF
>.|TRBD2|TRBV6-1|TRBJ2-3
TGTGCCAGCAGTGAGTCTAGCGGGCGCACAGATACGCAGTATTTT
CASSESSGRTDTQYF
>.|.|TRBV29-1|TRBJ1-1
TGCAGCGTTGAAGCACAGGGTCTGGGCACTGAAGCTTTCTTT
CSVEAQGLGTEAFF